This is a list of T cell receptor beta chains from one sample in a study of shared clonotypes between healthy human individuals. The method was immunoSEQ multiplex PCR; TCRdb's version includes in-frame clones alone and lacks a portion of them. This repertoire shows about 1,800,000 clones, about 95% found once; its top ten account for 1% to 1.5%. The sample comprised naive CD8+ T cells sorted from blood. The receptors come from a man aged 18-30 years in good health. Both conserved end residues are part of each CDR3. D genes are given only for firm matches. The size of a clone is reported for some rows only, either as once, few or many, or as a class for expanded clones.

TGCAGCGTCCTCAGGATCAATGAGCAGTTCTTC,CSVLRINEQFF,TRBJ2-1,NA,NA,TRBV29-1
TGTGCCTGGAGTGGAGTCGCCTGGGCAGCTCCTAACACTGAAGCTTTCTTT,CAWSGVAWAAPNTEAFF,TRBJ1-1,NA,NA,TRBV30
TGCAGCGTTGAAGGGGAGACCCAGTACTTC,CSVEGETQYF,TRBJ2-5,NA,NA,TRBV29-1
TGCGCCAGCAGCGAAGAGGCTGAGCAGTTCTTC,CASSEEAEQFF,TRBJ2-1,NA,NA,TRBV5-1
TGTGCCAGTAGTACCCTAGAGGAGGGAAGTTCCGAGCAGTACTTC,CASSTLEEGSSEQYF,TRBJ2-7,NA,NA,TRBV19
TGTGCCAGCAGCTTAGTCGCAGCGGGGGGAACCTACGAGCAGTACTTC,CASSLVAAGGTYEQYF,TRBJ2-7,NA,TRBD2,TRBV7-9
TGTGCCATCAGTGACCGGGGTCGCGGGGGCGACTATGGCTACACCTTC,CAISDRGRGGDYGYTF,TRBJ1-2,NA,NA,TRBV10-3
TGCGCCAGCAGCCACCTCGGACCGGGATTCTATTTC,CASSHLGPGFYF,TRBJ1-2,once,NA,TRBV4-1
TGTGCCAGCAGGACATCCGGGACAGGTACCTACGAGCAGTACTTC,CASRTSGTGTYEQYF,TRBJ2-7,NA,TRBD1,TRBV27
TGTGCCAGCAGTTTAAGTCTAGAGGGGGCCAACGTCCTGACTTTC,CASSLSLEGANVLTF,TRBJ2-6,NA,NA,TRBV27
TGTGCCAGCAGCCAGGGAGGGAATCCTGAAGCTTTCTTT,CASSQGGNPEAFF,TRBJ1-1,NA,NA,TRBV7-9
TGTGCCAGTAACCCGACAGGGTGGGTCACTGAAGCTTTCTTT,CASNPTGWVTEAFF,TRBJ1-1,few,TRBD1,TRBV19
TGCGCCAGCACCAGACAGGACAGCTCCTACAATGAGCAGTTCTTC,CASTRQDSSYNEQFF,TRBJ2-1,once,NA,TRBV10-2
TGTGCCAGCAGCTTAGCGCTTCGGGGGAAGGGTGAGCAGTTCTTC,CASSLALRGKGEQFF,TRBJ2-1,NA,NA,TRBV7-9
TGTGCCAGCAAGACAGGGGAGGGCAATCAGCCCCAGCATTTT,CASKTGEGNQPQHF,TRBJ1-5,NA,TRBD1,TRBV19
TGTGCCAGCAGCTTAAGCCGGGACAGCAACTACGAGCAGTACTTC,CASSLSRDSNYEQYF,TRBJ2-7,NA,TRBD1,TRBV7-6